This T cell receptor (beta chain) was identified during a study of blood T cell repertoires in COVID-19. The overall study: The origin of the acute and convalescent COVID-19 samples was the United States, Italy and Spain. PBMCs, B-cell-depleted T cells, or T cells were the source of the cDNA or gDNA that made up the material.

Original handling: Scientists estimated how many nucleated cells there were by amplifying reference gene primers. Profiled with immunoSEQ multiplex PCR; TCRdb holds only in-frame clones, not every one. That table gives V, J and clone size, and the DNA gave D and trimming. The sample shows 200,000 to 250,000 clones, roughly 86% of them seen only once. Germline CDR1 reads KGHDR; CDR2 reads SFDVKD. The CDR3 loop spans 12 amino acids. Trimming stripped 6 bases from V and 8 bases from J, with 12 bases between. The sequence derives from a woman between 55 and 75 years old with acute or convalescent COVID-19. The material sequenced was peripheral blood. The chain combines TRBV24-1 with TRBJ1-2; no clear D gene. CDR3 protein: CATSLAGSGYTF. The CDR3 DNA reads TGTGCCACCAGTCTTGCGGGGAGCGGCTACACCTTC.